This T cell receptor beta chain originates from a study of blood T cell repertoires in COVID-19. Whole-study context: The United States, Italy and Spain supplied acute and convalescent COVID-19 samples.

Residents of approximately 25 US areas, aged roughly 18 to 95 years, made up the participants. Participant reports of clinical history set cohort assignment. Some clones are missing from TCRdb's copy, which holds only in-frame ones; the method was immunoSEQ multiplex PCR. The repertoire consists of about 480,000 clones, with nearly 90% occurring once and the leading ten covering 1.5% to 2%. V lost 1 base and J 4 bases, leaving 14 bases between the germline ends. The CDR3 is 16 amino acids. Germline assignment: CDR1 SEHNR and CDR2 FQNEAQ (reference sequence). Sequenced: PBMCs or T cells enriched from blood (not recorded which). The V call is TRBV7-9, the J call TRBJ1-5, with D perhaps TRBD1 (5 bases). The TCR sequence derives from a woman between 18 and 29 years old with acute COVID-19. DNA of the CDR3: TGTGCCAGCAGCTTAGTCGGGGGGGACCTAAATCAGCCCCAGCATTTT. This translates into CASSLVGGDLNQPQHF. Variable domain in full (rest from reference TRBV7-9 and TRBJ1-5): DTGVSQNPRHKITKRGQNVTFRCDPISEHNRLYWYRQTLGQGPEFLTYFQNEAQLEKSRLLSDRFSAERPKGSFSTLEIQRTEQGDSAMYLCASSLVGGDLNQPQHFGDGTRLSIL.